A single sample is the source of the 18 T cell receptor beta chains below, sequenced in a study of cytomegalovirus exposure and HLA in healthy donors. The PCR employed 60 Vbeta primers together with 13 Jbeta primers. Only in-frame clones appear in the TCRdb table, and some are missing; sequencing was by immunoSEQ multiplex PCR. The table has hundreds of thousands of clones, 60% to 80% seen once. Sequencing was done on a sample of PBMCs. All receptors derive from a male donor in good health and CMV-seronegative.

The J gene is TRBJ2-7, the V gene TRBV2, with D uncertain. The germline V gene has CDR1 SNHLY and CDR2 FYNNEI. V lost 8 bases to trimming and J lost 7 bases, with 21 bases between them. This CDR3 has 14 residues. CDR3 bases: TGTGCCAGCGTCCGAGACTCCGTTCGATGGGAGCAGTACTTC. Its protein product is CASVRDSVRWEQYF.

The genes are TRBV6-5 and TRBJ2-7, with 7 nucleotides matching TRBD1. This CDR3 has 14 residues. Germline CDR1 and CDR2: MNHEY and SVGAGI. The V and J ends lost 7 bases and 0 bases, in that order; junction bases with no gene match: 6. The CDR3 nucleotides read TGTGCCAGCACCAACAGGGGAACCTCCTACGAGCAGTACTTC. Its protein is CASTNRGTSYEQYF.

CDR3 in DNA: TGTGCCAGCAGCTCGCGGACAGGGGGCACTAGTGCAGATACGCAGTATTTT. Translating gives CASSSRTGGTSADTQYF. The gene calls are TRBV7-2 and TRBJ2-3; 11 nucleotides align to TRBD1. CDR1 SGHTA and CDR2 FQGNSA come from the germline V gene. The CDR3 covers 17 residues. The trim removed 4 bases at V and 4 bases at J, leaving 10 bases unmatched.

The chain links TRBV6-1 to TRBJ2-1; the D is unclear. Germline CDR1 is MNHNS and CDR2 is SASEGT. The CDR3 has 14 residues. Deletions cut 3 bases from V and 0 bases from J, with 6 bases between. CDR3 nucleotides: TGTGCCAGCAGTGAGCCCAGCTCCTACAATGAGCAGTTCTTC. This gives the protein CASSEPSSYNEQFF.

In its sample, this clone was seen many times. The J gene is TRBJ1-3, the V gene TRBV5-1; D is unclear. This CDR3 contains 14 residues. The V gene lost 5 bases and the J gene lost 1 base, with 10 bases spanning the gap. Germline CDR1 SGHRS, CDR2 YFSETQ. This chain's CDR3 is CASRSSRSGNTIYF. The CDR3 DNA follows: TGCGCCAGCAGATCCTCCCGGTCTGGAAACACCATATATTTT.

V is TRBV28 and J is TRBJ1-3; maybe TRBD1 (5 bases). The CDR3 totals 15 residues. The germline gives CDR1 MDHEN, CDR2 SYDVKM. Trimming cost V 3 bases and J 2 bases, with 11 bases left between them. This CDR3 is CASSFPTAPGNTIYF. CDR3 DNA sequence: TGTGCCAGCAGTTTTCCGACAGCCCCTGGAAACACCATATATTTT.

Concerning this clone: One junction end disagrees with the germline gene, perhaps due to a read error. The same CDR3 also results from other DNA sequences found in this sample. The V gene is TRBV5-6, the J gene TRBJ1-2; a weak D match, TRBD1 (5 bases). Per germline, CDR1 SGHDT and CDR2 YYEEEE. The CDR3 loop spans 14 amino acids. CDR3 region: CASSSDNANYGYTF. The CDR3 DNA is TGCGCCAGCAGCTCGGACAACGCTAACTATGGCTACACCTTC. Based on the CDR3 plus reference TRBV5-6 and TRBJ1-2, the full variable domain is DAGVTQSPTHLIKTRGQQVTLRCSPKSGHDTVSWYQQALGQGPQFIFQYYEEEERQRGNFPDRFSGHQFPNYSSELNVNALLLGDSALYLCASSSDNANYGYTFGSGTRLTVV.

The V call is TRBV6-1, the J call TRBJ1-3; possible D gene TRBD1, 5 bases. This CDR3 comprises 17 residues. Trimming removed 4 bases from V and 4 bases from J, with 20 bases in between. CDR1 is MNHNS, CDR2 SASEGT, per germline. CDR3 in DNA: TGTGCCAGCAGTGCGATAAGGGGCGGTTCTGGAGGAAACACCATATATTTT. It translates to CASSAIRGGSGGNTIYF.

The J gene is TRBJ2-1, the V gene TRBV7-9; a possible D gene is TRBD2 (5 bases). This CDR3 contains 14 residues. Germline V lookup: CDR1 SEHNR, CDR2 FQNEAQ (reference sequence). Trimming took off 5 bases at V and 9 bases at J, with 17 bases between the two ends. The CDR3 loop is CASSLIGGRGEQFF. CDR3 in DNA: TGTGCCAGCAGCCTTATAGGCGGTCGGGGTGAGCAGTTCTTC. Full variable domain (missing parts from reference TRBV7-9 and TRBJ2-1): DTGVSQNPRHKITKRGQNVTFRCDPISEHNRLYWYRQTLGQGPEFLTYFQNEAQLEKSRLLSDRFSAERPKGSFSTLEIQRTEQGDSAMYLCASSLIGGRGEQFFGPGTRLTVL.

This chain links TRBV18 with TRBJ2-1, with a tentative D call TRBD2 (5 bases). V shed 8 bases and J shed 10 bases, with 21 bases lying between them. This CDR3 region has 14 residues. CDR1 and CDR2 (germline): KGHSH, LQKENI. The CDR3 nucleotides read TGTGCCAGCGTAGGCCAGCGGAACTCCTACGAGCAGTTCTTC. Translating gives CASVGQRNSYEQFF.

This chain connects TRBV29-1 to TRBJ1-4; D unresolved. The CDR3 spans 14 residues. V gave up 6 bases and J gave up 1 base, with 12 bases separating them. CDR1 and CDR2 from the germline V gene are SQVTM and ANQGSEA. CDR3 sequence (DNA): TGCAGCGTCAATTATATGAGAACTAATGAAAAACTGTTTTTT. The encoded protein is CSVNYMRTNEKLFF.

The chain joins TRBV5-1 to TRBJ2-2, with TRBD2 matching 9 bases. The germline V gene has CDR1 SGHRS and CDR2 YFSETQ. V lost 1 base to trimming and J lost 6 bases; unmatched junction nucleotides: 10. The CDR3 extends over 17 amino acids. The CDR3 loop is CASSLSAGGPRAGELFF. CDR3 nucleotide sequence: TGCGCCAGCAGCTTGTCTGCGGGAGGGCCCCGGGCCGGGGAGCTGTTTTTT.

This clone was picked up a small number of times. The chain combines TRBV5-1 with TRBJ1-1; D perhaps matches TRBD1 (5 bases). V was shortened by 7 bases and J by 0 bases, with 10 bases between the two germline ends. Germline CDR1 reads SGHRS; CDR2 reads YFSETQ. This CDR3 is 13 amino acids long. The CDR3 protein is CASREGMNTEAFF. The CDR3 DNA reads TGCGCCAGCCGGGAGGGGATGAACACTGAAGCTTTCTTT.

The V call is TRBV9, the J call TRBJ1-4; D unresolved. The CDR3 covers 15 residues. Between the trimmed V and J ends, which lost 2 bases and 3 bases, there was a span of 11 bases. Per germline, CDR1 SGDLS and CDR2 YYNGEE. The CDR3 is CASSVDTGANEKLFF. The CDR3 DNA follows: TGTGCCAGCAGCGTGGATACCGGGGCTAATGAAAAACTGTTTTTT.

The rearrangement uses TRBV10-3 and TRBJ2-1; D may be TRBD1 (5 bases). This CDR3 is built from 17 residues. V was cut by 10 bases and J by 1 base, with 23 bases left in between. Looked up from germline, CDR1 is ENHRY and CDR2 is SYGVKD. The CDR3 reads CATNRPTSDSSYNEQFF. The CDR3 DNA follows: TGTGCCACCAACCGGCCTACAAGTGACAGTTCCTACAATGAGCAGTTCTTC.

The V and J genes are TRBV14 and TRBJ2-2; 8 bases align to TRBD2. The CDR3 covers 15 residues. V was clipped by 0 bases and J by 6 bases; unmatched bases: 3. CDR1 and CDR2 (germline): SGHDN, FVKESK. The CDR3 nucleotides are TGTGCCAGCAGCCAAGATTTCGGGGGGGCCGGGGAGCTGTTTTTT. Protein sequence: CASSQDFGGAGELFF.

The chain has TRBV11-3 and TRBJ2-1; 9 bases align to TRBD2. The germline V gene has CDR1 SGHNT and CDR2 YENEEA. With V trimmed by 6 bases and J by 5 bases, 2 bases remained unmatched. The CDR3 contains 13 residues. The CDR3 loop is CASRSGRNNEQFF. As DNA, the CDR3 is TGTGCCAGCAGGAGCGGGAGGAACAATGAGCAGTTCTTC.

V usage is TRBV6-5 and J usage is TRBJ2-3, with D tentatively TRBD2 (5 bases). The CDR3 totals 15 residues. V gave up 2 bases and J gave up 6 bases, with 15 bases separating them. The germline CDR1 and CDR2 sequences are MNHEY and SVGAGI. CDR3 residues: CASSYGGLLQDTQYF. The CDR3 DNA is TGTGCCAGCAGTTACGGAGGTCTCCTACAGGATACGCAGTATTTT.